This T cell receptor (beta chain) was sequenced for a study of shared clonotypes between healthy human individuals. The wider study: The donor group consisted of a couple of women and three men, aged 18 to 49. Study-wide findings and caveats: Larger estimated richness was generally recorded for naive subsets relative to memory subsets. The sharing of 4% to 5.5% of naive CD4 clonotypes was seen across several donors.

V was clipped by 7 bases and J by 1 base, with 17 bases between them. Per germline, CDR1 MDHEN and CDR2 SYDVKM. The CDR3 covers 17 residues. Note on this clone: Its antigen remains unidentified.

Produced via immunoSEQ multiplex PCR; TCRdb's table is partial and in-frame only. The sample has over 2 million clones, around 93% seen once. This TCR derives from a man between 18 and 29 years old in good health. Some clones in this sample may be carry-over from other donors' samples. This chain uses TRBV28 with TRBJ2-6; D is unclear. Sequencing was performed on naive CD4+ T cells from PBMCs. Stated subset: CD45RA+ positively selected. As DNA, the CDR3 is TGTGCCAGCACCTACCGTGGGTACGGATCTGGGGCCAACGTCCTGACTTTC. Protein sequence: CASTYRGYGSGANVLTF.